In this sample, the clone carrying this TCR beta chain turned up a few times. Its target is not known. TCRdb redid the calling of the reads with MiXCR, one entry per CDR3 protein. The sample yields approximately 470,000 distinct CDR3 sequences, under 55% seen once. This record comes from a study of T cell repertoires in cytomegalovirus infection. Background on the study: Selection of CMV epitopes for the study included recently identified HLA-C-restricted and well-studied HLA-B-restricted ones. Shared public TCR beta signatures pointed to both CMV infection and a matching HLA type.

The CDR3 has 16 residues. V dropped 4 bases and J dropped 3 bases, with 12 bases sitting between them. The germline gives CDR1 KGHDR, CDR2 SFDVKD. The sequence was collected from a human donor in good health (CMV status not recorded). Some clones in this sample may be carry-over from other donors' samples. The specimen comprised cultured PBMCs, sampled from culture after CMV antigen stimulation. The chain carries TRBV24-1 and TRBJ2-6; D unresolved. CDR3 nucleotide sequence: TGTGCCACCAGTGACCCTACTTGGGGTGGGGCCAACGTCCTGACTTTC. Protein product: CATSDPTWGGANVLTF.